Below, one T cell receptor beta chain is given with its context. The data originate from a study of blood T cell repertoires in COVID-19. Across the whole study: Italy, Spain and the United States were the sources of the convalescent and acute COVID-19 samples.

Cohort 3 donors counted as recovered after two negative PCRs, clearance, or resolved symptoms. The data were produced by immunoSEQ multiplex PCR, yet TCRdb's version contains in-frame clones alone and is incomplete. The sample lists roughly 300,000 clones; 92% were seen once. What was sequenced was PBMCs or T cells enriched from blood (not recorded which). The sequence came from a woman in her 30s who had recovered from COVID-19.

The CDR3 DNA sequence: TGTGCCAGTATGCCCGCTGAACTAGCGGGCACCGGGGAGCTGTTTTTT. Translation gives CASMPAELAGTGELFF. The V gene is TRBV19, the J gene TRBJ2-2; 9 bases agree with TRBD2. The CDR3 is made up of 16 amino acids. Germline CDR1 reads LNHDA; CDR2 reads SQIVND (reference sequence). V gave up 7 bases and J gave up 4 bases; unmatched junction bases: 10.